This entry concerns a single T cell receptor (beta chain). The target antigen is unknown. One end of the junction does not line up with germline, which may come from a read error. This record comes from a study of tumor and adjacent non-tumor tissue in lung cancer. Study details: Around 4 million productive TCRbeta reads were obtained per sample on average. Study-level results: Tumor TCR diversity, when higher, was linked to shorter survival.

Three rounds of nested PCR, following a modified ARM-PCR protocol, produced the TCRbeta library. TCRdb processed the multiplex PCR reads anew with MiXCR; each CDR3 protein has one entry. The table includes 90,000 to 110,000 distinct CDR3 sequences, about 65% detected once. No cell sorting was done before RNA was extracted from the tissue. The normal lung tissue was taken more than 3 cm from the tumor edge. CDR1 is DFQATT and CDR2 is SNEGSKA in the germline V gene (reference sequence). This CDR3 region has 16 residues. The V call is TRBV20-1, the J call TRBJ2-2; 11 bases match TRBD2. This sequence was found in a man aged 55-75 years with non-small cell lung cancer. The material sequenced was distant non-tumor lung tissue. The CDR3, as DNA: TGCAATGCTAGAGATCAGGGGACTAGCGGAACCGGGGAGCTGTTTTTT. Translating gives CNARDQGTSGTGELFF.